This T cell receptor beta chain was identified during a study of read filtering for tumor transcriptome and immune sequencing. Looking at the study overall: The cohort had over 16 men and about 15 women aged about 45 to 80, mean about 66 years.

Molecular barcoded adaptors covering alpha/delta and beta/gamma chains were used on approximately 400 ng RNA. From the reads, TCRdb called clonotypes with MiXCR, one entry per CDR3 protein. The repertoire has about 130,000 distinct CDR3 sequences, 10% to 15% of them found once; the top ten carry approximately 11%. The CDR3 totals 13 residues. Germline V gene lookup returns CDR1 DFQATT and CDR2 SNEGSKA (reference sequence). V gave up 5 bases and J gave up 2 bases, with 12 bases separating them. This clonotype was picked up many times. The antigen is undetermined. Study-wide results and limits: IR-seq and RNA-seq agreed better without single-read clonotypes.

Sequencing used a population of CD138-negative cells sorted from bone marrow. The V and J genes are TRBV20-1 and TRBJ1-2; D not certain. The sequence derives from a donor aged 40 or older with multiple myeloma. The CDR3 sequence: CSAAQTFNYGYTF. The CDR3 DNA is TGCAGTGCTGCCCAGACATTCAACTATGGCTACACCTTC.